This TCR beta chain was recovered during a study of cytomegalovirus exposure and HLA in healthy donors. At the level of the study: Early release data held 85 million or so unique TCRs from HLA-typed donors. For the approximately 400 genotyped donors, roughly 81% fell within the Caucasian-associated ancestry cluster.

Details on this clone: Antigen: not known.

V was pared by 5 bases and J by 4 bases, with 10 bases between. CDR1 is SEHNR, CDR2 FQNEAQ, per germline (reference sequence). This CDR3 spans 13 amino acids. The study's findings and limits: A few CMV-associated chains proved CMV antigen-specific in vitro. What was likely a sequencing artifact was a cluster of highly shared sequence variants.

The PCR used 60 Vbeta and 13 Jbeta primers. Sequencing used immunoSEQ multiplex PCR; TCRdb keeps in-frame clones, though not all of them. The sample consists of roughly 200,000 clones, around 77% of them appearing once. This chain joins TRBV7-9 and TRBJ2-3; perhaps TRBD2 as D (5 bases). The sample comprised PBMCs. This TCR came from a man between 60 and 75 years old in good health and CMV-seronegative. Here the CDR3 DNA reads TGTGCCAGCAGCCCAAGCGGCCCAGATACGCAGTATTTT. Protein sequence: CASSPSGPDTQYF.